The 2 T cell receptor beta chains below come from one sample, sequenced in a study of response to subunit inactivated influenza vaccine. MiXCR was run by TCRdb on the RT-PCR reads, yielding one entry per CDR3 protein. The table has around 500,000 distinct CDR3 sequences, about 10% seen once. Sequences were derived from PBMCs from blood, sampled 40 to 50 days after vaccination. These receptors were obtained from a man aged 50-59 years who received an inactivated influenza vaccine.

As for this clonotype: The junction and the germline gene differ at one end; a read error may be behind it. The chain is built from TRBV18 and TRBJ2-1; the match to TRBD1 covers 8 bases. The CDR3 is 17 amino acids. Per the germline V gene, CDR1 is KGHSH and CDR2 is LQKENI. The CDR3 spells CASSAPGGTGVYNEQFF. As DNA, the CDR3 is TGTGCCAGCTCAGCACCGGGCGGGACAGGAGTCTACAATGAGCAGTTCTTC.

This clonotype was seen at least ten times. This chain links TRBV20-1 with TRBJ2-7; TRBD1 agrees at 10 bases. After removal of 1 base from V and 4 bases from J, the junction contained 4 bases not matched to a gene. The germline CDR1 and CDR2 sequences are DFQATT and SNEGSKA (reference sequence). CDR3 length: 14 amino acids. As DNA, the CDR3 is TGCAGTGCTAGAGGGGACAGGGGTGAATACGAGCAGTACTTC. Its translation is CSARGDRGEYEQYF.